This paragraph reports one T cell receptor beta chain. The data were obtained in a study of blood T cell repertoires in COVID-19. As for the study in general: Sample material is recorded as cDNA or gDNA derived from T cells, B-cell-depleted T cells, or PBMCs.

This table comes from immunoSEQ multiplex PCR, and its TCRdb copy is limited to in-frame clones, with some not included. The repertoire holds 270,000 or so clones, about 90% seen once, with less than 15% in the top ten. Followed longitudinally, the Seattle patients had been enrolled during active infection. The CDR3 has 14 amino acids. Germline assignment: CDR1 SNHLY and CDR2 FYNNEI. After removal of 4 bases from V and 5 bases from J, the junction contained 7 bases not matched to a gene. The clonotype was recovered from a woman in her twenties or thirties with COVID-19, enrolled during active disease. This chain links TRBV2 with TRBJ1-1; 7 nucleotides line up with TRBD1. Sequenced sample: peripheral blood. CDR3 DNA sequence: TGTGCCAGCAGTGTTAACAGGGGCTGGACTGAAGCTTTCTTT. It yields the protein CASSVNRGWTEAFF.